The rows below give T cell receptor beta chains drawn from one sample of a study of cytomegalovirus exposure and HLA in healthy donors. Assay: immunoSEQ multiplex PCR; the TCRdb copy retains only in-frame clones and omits some. The sample lists 60,000 to 90,000 clones, approximately 70% occurring once. The sequenced sample consisted of PBMCs. Receptors originate from a woman between 50 and 59 years old in good health and CMV-seropositive. Both conserved end residues are part of each CDR3. A D gene is named only where the DNA matches it firmly. Clone size appears in some rows only: once, few, many, or a class for an expanded clone.

v_call,clone_size,d_call,j_call,cdr3_aa,cdr3_nt
TRBV6-5,NA,TRBD1,TRBJ2-7,CASSTRDRGQEQYF,TGTGCCAGCAGTACCCGGGACAGGGGTCAGGAGCAGTACTTC
TRBV6-5,NA,NA,TRBJ1-2,CASSYSRANYGYTF,TGTGCCAGCAGTTACTCGAGGGCAAACTATGGCTACACCTTC
TRBV10-1,NA,NA,TRBJ2-5,CASSAGFGSGETQYF,TGCGCCAGCAGCGCTGGGTTTGGGAGCGGAGAGACCCAGTACTTC
TRBV27,few,TRBD2,TRBJ2-2,CASSSGLAGSGELFF,TGTGCCAGCAGTTCGGGACTAGCGGGGAGTGGGGAGCTGTTTTTT
TRBV5-1,once,NA,TRBJ2-7,CASSLLGPGSSYEQYF,TGCGCCAGCAGCTTGTTAGGTCCGGGGAGCTCCTACGAGCAGTACTTC
TRBV19,NA,TRBD1,TRBJ2-2,CASSNGQGNTGELFF,TGTGCCAGTAGTAACGGACAGGGGAACACCGGGGAGCTGTTTTTT
TRBV11-3,few,TRBD1,TRBJ2-2,CASSRDRNTGELFF,TGTGCCAGCAGCCGGGACAGGAACACCGGGGAGCTGTTTTTT
TRBV6-5,once,TRBD1,TRBJ2-7,CASSEGTGEYEQYF,TGTGCCAGCAGTGAAGGGACAGGGGAATACGAGCAGTACTTC
TRBV10-2,few,TRBD2,TRBJ2-5,CASRDANSGSSLETQYF,TGCGCCAGCAGGGACGCGAACAGCGGGAGTTCGCTAGAGACCCAGTACTTC
TRBV19,NA,NA,TRBJ1-1,CASSIRPGVETEAFF,TGTGCCAGTAGTATCCGGCCAGGCGTCGAGACTGAAGCTTTCTTT
TRBV4-3,NA,NA,TRBJ2-5,CASSQGIGMQETQYF,TGCGCCAGCAGCCAAGGAATCGGGATGCAAGAGACCCAGTACTTC
TRBV7-9,NA,NA,TRBJ1-5,CASSLGGENQPQHF,TGTGCCAGCAGCTTAGGGGGGGAAAATCAGCCCCAGCATTTT
TRBV6-5,NA,TRBD1,TRBJ2-1,CASKLGGAYNEQFF,TGTGCCAGCAAGTTAGGGGGCGCCTACAATGAGCAGTTCTTC
TRBV6-1,NA,TRBD1,TRBJ2-3,CASSERRQGITDTQYF,TGTGCCAGCAGTGAAAGGCGACAGGGTATCACAGATACGCAGTATTTT
TRBV7-3,NA,NA,TRBJ1-1,CASSPGGGPTTEAFF,TGTGCCAGCAGCCCCGGGGGGGGGCCCACAACTGAAGCTTTCTTT
TRBV30,NA,TRBD1,TRBJ1-5,CAWSLGQGVAQPQHF,TGTGCCTGGAGTTTAGGACAGGGGGTTGCTCAGCCCCAGCATTTT
TRBV6-5,NA,TRBD1,TRBJ1-1,CASSTRQTGSTEAFF,TGTGCCAGCAGCACACGCCAGACAGGGAGCACTGAAGCTTTCTTT
TRBV9,NA,TRBD1,TRBJ2-2,CASSHRQGNTGELFF,TGTGCCAGCAGCCACCGACAGGGAAACACCGGGGAGCTGTTTTTT
TRBV27,NA,NA,TRBJ1-2,CASSLGRGYGYTF,TGTGCCAGCAGTCTTGGACGGGGCTATGGCTACACCTTC
TRBV29-1,NA,TRBD2,TRBJ2-5,CSVEDLVGTSGGYQETQYF,TGCAGCGTTGAAGATTTAGTCGGGACTAGCGGGGGGTACCAAGAGACCCAGTACTTC
TRBV10-3,many,TRBD1,TRBJ1-1,CAIKGQGASTEAFF,TGTGCCATCAAGGGACAGGGGGCTTCGACTGAAGCTTTCTTT
TRBV7-9,NA,NA,TRBJ1-4,CASRGLSATNEKLFF,TGTGCCAGCAGGGGACTAAGTGCAACTAATGAAAAACTGTTTTTT
TRBV10-3,NA,TRBD2,TRBJ2-5,CAIREGLAGGRETQYF,TGTGCCATCAGGGAGGGACTAGCGGGAGGTCGAGAGACCCAGTACTTC
TRBV7-8,few,TRBD2,TRBJ2-2,CASVRMGGTSANTGELFF,TGTGCCAGCGTCAGAATGGGCGGGACTAGTGCGAACACCGGGGAGCTGTTTTTT
TRBV28,NA,NA,TRBJ2-2,CASIKGLNTGELFF,TGTGCCAGCATCAAGGGGCTGAACACCGGGGAGCTGTTTTTT
TRBV10-1,NA,TRBD1,TRBJ2-7,CASSEGTGWSYEQYF,TGCGCCAGCAGTGAAGGGACAGGGTGGTCCTACGAGCAGTACTTC